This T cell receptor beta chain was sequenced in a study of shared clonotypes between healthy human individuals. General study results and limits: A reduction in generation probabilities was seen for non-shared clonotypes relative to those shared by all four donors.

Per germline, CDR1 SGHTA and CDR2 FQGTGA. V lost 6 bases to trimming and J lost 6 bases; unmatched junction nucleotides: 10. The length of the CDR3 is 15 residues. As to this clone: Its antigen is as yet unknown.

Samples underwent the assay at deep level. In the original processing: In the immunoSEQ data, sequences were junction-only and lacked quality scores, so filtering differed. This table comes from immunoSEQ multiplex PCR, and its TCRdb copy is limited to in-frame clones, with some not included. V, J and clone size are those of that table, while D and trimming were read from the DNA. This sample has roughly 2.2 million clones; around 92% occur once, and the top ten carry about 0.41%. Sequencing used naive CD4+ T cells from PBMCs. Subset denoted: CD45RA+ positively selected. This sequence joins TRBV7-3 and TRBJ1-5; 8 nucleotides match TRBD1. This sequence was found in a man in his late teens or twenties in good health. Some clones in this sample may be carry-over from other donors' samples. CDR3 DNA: TGTGCCAGCAGGCCCCGCCACAGGGGGAGTCAGCCCCAGCATTTT. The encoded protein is CASRPRHRGSQPQHF.